Listed here is a single TCR beta chain. Its antigen target is currently unknown. Base qualities are not provided; no much larger clone lies one nucleotide away. The CDR3 holds 15 amino acids from the cysteine to the phenylalanine. CDR3 DNA only is kept here, 45 bases in frame from base 1. Trimming removed 5 bases from V and 0 bases from J, leaving 11 bases between the germline ends. For CDR1 and CDR2, the germline V gene lists MDHEN and SYDVKM. These data come from a study of blood T cell repertoires in COVID-19 (dated by TCRdb to the early 2020s). At the level of the whole study: Samples from collaborators originated in the United States, Italy and Spain and spanned both the acute and convalescent phases of COVID-19. The material from the prospective study consisted of cDNA or gDNA derived from T cells, B-cell-depleted T cells, or PBMCs. Subjects who had been exposed to COVID-19, were actively infected with it, or had recovered from it provided the deeply sampled blood TCRbeta repertoires that made up the dataset. The repertoires were released in a freely available public database intended as a resource for research on the immune response to SARS-CoV-2. The samples were drawn from two sources: the first 160 participants of the ongoing ImmuneRACE study, and some 1,300 subjects contributed by 6 global collaborators. A de-identified subject ID, COVID-19 status, age in years and sex were almost always included in the sample metadata. Where available, HLA class I and class II types were taken from metadata supplied by the sample provider and were not determined by assay-based typing.

TCRbeta CDR3 regions were amplified from genomic DNA by means of the immunoSEQ Assay, a bias-controlled multiplex PCR. In the source study's methods: The number of nucleated cells in each sample was estimated by amplification of reference gene primers within the assay. Sequence reads were collapsed and filtered to measure the absolute abundance of every unique TCRbeta CDR3 rearrangement. For each sample, productive Simpson clonality was calculated by taking the square root of Simpson's diversity index across productive rearrangements. Held by TCRdb, this immuneACCESS table contains in-frame sequences only and omits some clones. Under half of the omission traces to an unresolved V gene where checked; the cause of the rest is unknown. V and J calls and clone size are those listed in that table; D and trimming were worked out from the DNA. The sample table contains 250,000 or so clones; only one count was recorded for 70% to 90% of them. Of the sample, more than 10% is held by the ten largest clones.

Study-wide findings and limitations: The amount of clinical and demographic metadata varied by source and participant and was provided uncurated.

Enrolling through a virtual design, the prospective study's participants ranged in age from roughly 18 to 100 years and lived across 20 to 30 United States geographic areas. In the prospective study, cohorts were assigned on the basis of participant-reported clinical history obtained from a screening survey and a study questionnaire. ImmuneRACE Cohort 3 recovered participants were defined by two consecutive negative NP/OP PCR tests, healthcare professional clearance, or symptom resolution. Each participant in the prospective study had whole blood, serum and a nasopharyngeal or oropharyngeal swab collected by mobile phlebotomists. Additional blood draws and questionnaires over an approximately two-month period could optionally be provided by prospective study participants. Before DNA extraction, prospective study blood samples were shipped either frozen or at room temperature.

This chain is built from TRBV28 and TRBJ1-5; the D segment could be TRBD1, given 6 matching bases. The sample comprised PBMCs or T cells enriched from blood (not recorded which). The TCR comes from a man aged 25-45 years who had recovered from COVID-19. The base sequence is TGTGCCAGCAGTCCAGGGGATAATAGCAATCAGCCCCAGCATTTT. Translated, it gives CASSPGDNSNQPQHF.